A selection of T cell receptor beta chains follows, all from one sample in a study of blood T cells in healthy people across ages. TCRdb itself ran the 5' RACE reads through MiXCR, one entry per CDR3 protein. In the table there are some 1 million distinct CDR3 sequences, 45% of which are singletons. Sequencing was performed on blood. All receptors come from a woman aged 60-75 years in good health. Each CDR3 is given with its conserved first and last residue. Fields, in order: V gene, CDR3 protein.

TRBV6-6 | CASSYRGIGTDTQYF
TRBV12-3/TRBV12-4 | CASTGTSGSEQYF
TRBV21-1 | CASSRTGVRDTQYF
TRBV9 | CASSVGQGARNEQYF
TRBV2 | CATKLRLGSTDTQYF
TRBV29-1 | CSVEVGTGRLISPSEQYF
TRBV9 | CASSVAGGRGYEQYF
TRBV20-1 | CSAPPAGAPTYEQYF
TRBV12-5 | CATDPASAVCGEQYF
TRBV20-1 | CSAEIRGSRGGEQYF
TRBV6-2/TRBV6-3 | CASSVEGDIQYF
TRBV29-1 | CSAMNRRSYEQYF
TRBV12-3/TRBV12-4 | CASTPQPASTEQYF
TRBV27 | CASRPSGRDTQYF
TRBV6-5 | CASSYSGGQGYGYTF
TRBV12-3/TRBV12-4 | CASSSNTGGGETQYF
TRBV20-1 | CSARVSGRDTDTQYF
TRBV29-1 | CSVQSWDTQYF
TRBV5-1 | CASSSYTGDRGYEQYF
TRBV15 | CATSRGRQGLQETQYF
TRBV5-1 | CASSPRTGAANYGYTF
TRBV10-3 | CAISEGTGGAVGKNIQYF
TRBV20-1 | CSAMDRSSYEQYF
TRBV7-9 | CASSSQQGSNEKLFF
TRBV14 | CASSQDLTTSAKNIQYF
TRBV11-2 | CASGNTGYNEQFF
TRBV28 | CASSDPGHNAEAFF
TRBV29-1 | CSAGTGKSGYTF
TRBV20-1 | CSARDRNRNPSGANVLTF
TRBV5-1 | CASSKVPTGGGNNEQFF
TRBV6-5 | CASSSDRLAGRRTDTQYF
TRBV18 | CASSPKDRGNQPQHF
TRBV21-1 | CASSKARAPPQETQYF
TRBV20-1 | CSARPEVYGYTF
TRBV15 | CATEQGRRQHYNEQFF
TRBV9 | CASSVAGGISYEQYF
TRBV7-2 | CASTLNRGAVQYNEQYF
TRBV4-1 | CASSQVRGSGNFIAKNIQYF
TRBV3-1 | CASRGTGRRGYTF
TRBV28 | CASSTSGSGFGEQYF
TRBV6-1 | CASSGAGVGYEQYF
TRBV20-1 | CSARDLTSGHISSYNEQFF
TRBV20-1 | CSAVGREVLVDYEQYF
TRBV10-1 | CASSNREETQYF
TRBV6-2/TRBV6-3 | CATGTQYNEQFF
TRBV12-3/TRBV12-4 | CASSPTGPSGEQYF
TRBV29-1 | CSVGGTQSTQYF
TRBV3-1 | CASSQGLAGGDTGELFF
TRBV12-3/TRBV12-4 | CASSLFTNTGELFF
TRBV11-2 | CASSLGSGGTGELFF
TRBV4-1 | CASSQDRSSAQHF
TRBV25-1 | CASSEGTDYGYTF
TRBV6-1 | CASGDYRGGTEAFF
TRBV6-6 | CASSYSSGLAKNVQYF
TRBV21-1 | CASSKRTARRGPTYEQYF
TRBV20-1 | CSAPDRGNEKLFF
TRBV20-1 | CSAPDGVSGANVLTF